This T cell receptor beta chain was sequenced in a study of T cells in localized non-small cell lung cancer (dated by TCRdb to the early 2020s). Turning to the overall study: T cell repertoires of 200 to 300 early-stage NSCLC patients were analyzed, with tumors being compared against uninvolved tumor-adjacent lungs. All 240 or so NSCLC patients in the cohort were treatment-naive and had localized lung tumors that were resected. A mean age of roughly 64 years was recorded for the NSCLC patients, of whom more than 120 were male and some 99 were female. Broad study findings and their caveats: Uninvolved tumor-adjacent lung showed the highest T cell clonality, higher than tumor, which suggests more focused antigenic responses in the adjacent lung. A median of roughly 50 of the top 100 tumor clones turned up in the paired uninvolved adjacent lung, and approximately 30 of those clones also ranked among the top 100 of that same adjacent lung. Because the study design was exploratory, TCR variables were selected using unadjusted p-values without false-discovery rate correction. Because multi-region tumor sequencing was not performed, intratumor heterogeneity could not be ruled out. Longer overall survival was associated with higher blood T cell density, whereas shorter survival was associated with higher adjacent-lung clonality.

At diagnosis, peripheral blood, uninvolved tumor-adjacent lung and tumor were collected and were preserved as a mix of fresh-frozen and FFPE material. For TCR repertoire profiling, the blood samples were analyzed as peripheral blood mononuclear cells. Of note for this clone: This receptor's antigen is unknown. No qualities accompany the bases; no much larger clone lies one base away.

V is pared back by 7 bases and J by 4 bases, with 22 bases lying between the germline termini. CDR1 and CDR2 are read off the germline V gene (reference sequence) as LNHDA and SQIVND. The cysteine opens and the phenylalanine closes a CDR3 of 16 amino acids. Solely the CDR3 DNA is kept, with 48 bases framed from the first base. TCR beta CDR3 regions were sequenced from DNA using the immunoSEQ Assay. Concerning the study's data processing: To compute T cell density, TCR beta template counts were normalized to usable DNA, which was estimated by amplifying housekeeping genes. The preseqR package was used to estimate richness by extrapolating to 400,000 templates for PBMC samples and to 120,000 templates for tissue samples. Clonality was defined as one minus Pielou's evenness. Tissue-enriched TCRs were identified through differential abundance testing performed on productive amino-acid clonotypes, with a minimum total count of 5 and an alpha of 0.1. Repertoire overlap between compartments was quantified with the Jaccard Index and Morisita Overlap Index. GLIPH grouped TCR beta CDR3s together with public tetramer-defined viral CDR3s, and a viral motif had to include at least three viral sequences and show V-gene enrichment. This is the immuneACCESS table as TCRdb keeps it, with only in-frame sequences that have V and J called. A part of the clones is gone; compared with another copy, unresolved V genes explain less than half, and the rest is unexplained. From that table come the V and J calls and clone size; the DNA was used to work out D and trimming. This sample lists about 78,000 clones; just under 85% were detected once. The leading ten clones occupy 2.8% of the sample.

The chain is made from TRBV19 and TRBJ1-2, with TRBD1 perhaps the D gene, on 5 matching bases. This sequence originates from a man aged 40-75 years with stage I lung adenocarcinoma. Sequenced here: peripheral blood, sampled before any cancer treatment. At the DNA level, the sequence is TGTGCCAGTACCTCGCAGGGCAGGTCCCAGGGCTATGGCTACACCTTC. This codes for CASTSQGRSQGYGYTF. The reference TRBV19 and TRBJ1-2 proteins fill in what lies around the CDR3, so the full variable domain reads DGGITQSPKYLFRKEGQNVTLSCEQNLNHDAMYWYRQDPGQGLRLIYYSQIVNDFQKGDIAEGYSVSREKKESFPLTVTSAQKNPTAFYLCASTSQGRSQGYGYTFGSGTRLTVV.